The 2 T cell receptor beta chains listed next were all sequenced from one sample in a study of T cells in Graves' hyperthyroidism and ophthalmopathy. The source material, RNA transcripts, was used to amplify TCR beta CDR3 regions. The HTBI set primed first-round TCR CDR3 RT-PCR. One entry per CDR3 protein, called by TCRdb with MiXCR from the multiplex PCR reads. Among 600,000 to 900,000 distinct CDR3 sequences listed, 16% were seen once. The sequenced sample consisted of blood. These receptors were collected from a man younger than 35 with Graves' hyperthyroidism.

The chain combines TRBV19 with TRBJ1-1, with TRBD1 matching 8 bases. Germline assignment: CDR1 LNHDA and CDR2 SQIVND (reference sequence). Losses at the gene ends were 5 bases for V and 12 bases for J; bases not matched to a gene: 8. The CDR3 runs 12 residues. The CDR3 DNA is TGTGCCAGTAGTGAGGCAGGGGGCGAAACTTTCTTT. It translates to CASSEAGGETFF. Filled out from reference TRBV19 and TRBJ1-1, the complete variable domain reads DGGITQSPKYLFRKEGQNVTLSCEQNLNHDAMYWYRQDPGQGLRLIYYSQIVNDFQKGDIAEGYSVSREKKESFPLTVTSAQKNPTAFYLCASSEAGGETFFGQGTRLTVV.

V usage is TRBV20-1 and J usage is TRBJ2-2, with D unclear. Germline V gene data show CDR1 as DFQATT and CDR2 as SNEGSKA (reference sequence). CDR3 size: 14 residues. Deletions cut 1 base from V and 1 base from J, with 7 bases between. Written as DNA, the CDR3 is TGCAGTGCTAGAGTGGGATTGAACACCGGGGAGCTGTTTTTT. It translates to CSARVGLNTGELFF.